Listed here are 21 T cell receptor beta chains from one sample, sequenced in a study of graft-versus-host responses after intestinal transplantation listed by TCRdb under 2021. The library was obtained by the immunoSEQ multiplex PCR assay. What TCRdb holds here is the immuneACCESS table cut down to in-frame rearrangements. Part of the clones is not present; checked against another copy, under half of the missing clones reflect an unresolved V gene, and the others are unexplained. This sample gives about 25,000 clones in total; more than 80% of them show up just once. Clones ranked in the top ten supply around 0.54% of the sample. Sequencing used PBMCs, obtained 18 days after transplant. All receptors derive from a human patient who received an intestinal transplant, so some T cells may come from the graft donor.

The V call is TRBV6-4, the J call TRBJ2-2; D remains unclear. Germline lookup yields CDR1 MRHNA and CDR2 SNTAGT. V shed 4 bases and J shed 5 bases, with 8 bases lying between them. The CDR3 spans 13 residues. For the CDR3, the DNA is TGTGCCAGCAGTGGACCCGAGACCGGGGAGCTGTTTTTT. This sequence encodes CASSGPETGELFF.

This chain uses TRBV7-2 with TRBJ2-3; D gene uncertain. CDR1 is SGHTA and CDR2 is FQGNSA in the germline V gene. Trimming stripped 5 bases from V and 3 bases from J, with 6 bases between. The CDR3 has 12 amino acids. CDR3 residues: CASSKRTDTQYF. DNA for the CDR3: TGTGCCAGCAGCAAGAGGACAGATACGCAGTATTTT.

This chain joins TRBV7-6 and TRBJ1-4; perhaps TRBD1 as D (5 bases). Germline lookup yields CDR1 SGHVS and CDR2 FNYEAQ. V lost 1 base and J 4 bases, leaving 7 bases between the germline ends. CDR3 length: 14 amino acids. DNA of the CDR3: TGTGCCAGCAGCTTAGGGGGCGGTAATGAAAAACTGTTTTTT. Amino acids: CASSLGGGNEKLFF.

The V gene is TRBV11-2, the J gene TRBJ1-1; D is unclear. The CDR3 consists of 16 residues. Per germline, CDR1 SGHAT and CDR2 FQNNGV. V was clipped by 4 bases and J by 1 base, with 16 bases between them. DNA of the CDR3: TGTGCCAGCAGCTCACTTGGTCCAGCGCGGAACACTGAAGCTTTCTTT. Translating gives CASSSLGPARNTEAFF.

This clone was seen only once. The chain carries TRBV5-1 and TRBJ2-4; D perhaps matches TRBD1 (5 bases). Germline CDR1 and CDR2: SGHRS and YFSETQ. The CDR3 is made up of 15 amino acids. With 6 bases removed from V and 4 bases from J, the gap between germline ends came to 17 bases. The CDR3 bases are TGCGCCAGCACCGCGACAGCCAGGGATAAAAACATTCAGTACTTC. It encodes CASTATARDKNIQYF.

The V call is TRBV6-6, the J call TRBJ2-5; 7 nucleotides line up with TRBD1. CDR3 length: 15 residues. Losses at the gene ends were 5 bases for V and 0 bases for J; bases not matched to a gene: 6. Germline V CDR1 and CDR2: MNHNY, SVGAGI (reference sequence). CDR3 region: CASSHLGQYQETQYF. As DNA, the CDR3 is TGTGCCAGCAGTCACCTGGGACAGTACCAAGAGACCCAGTACTTC.

Only a few counts were recorded for this clone. The gene calls are TRBV10-3 and TRBJ1-1; D unresolved. The CDR3 runs 15 residues. Germline values: CDR1 ENHRY, CDR2 SYGVKD. V shed 6 bases and J shed 3 bases, with 17 bases lying between them. This CDR3 reads CAISTDWSRDTEAFF. The CDR3 region has the DNA TGTGCCATCAGCACCGATTGGTCGAGGGACACTGAAGCTTTCTTT.

DNA for the CDR3: TGTGCCAGCAGCTCAGCAACAGGGGACCCCTATGGCTACACCTTC. This sequence encodes CASSSATGDPYGYTF. This chain links TRBV7-3 with TRBJ1-2; 7 bases agree with TRBD1. CDR3 length: 15 residues. Germline lookup yields CDR1 SGHTA and CDR2 FQGTGA. The junction had 9 bases not matched to a gene; V was cut back by 4 bases and J by 4 bases. The variable domain in full, completed from reference TRBV7-3 and TRBJ1-2, reads GAGVSQTPSNKVTEKGKYVELRCDPISGHTALYWYRQSLGQGPEFLIYFQGTGAADDSGLPNDRFFAVRPEGSVSTLKIQRTERGDSAVYLCASSSATGDPYGYTFGSGTRLTVV.

This clone was detected once. The V call is TRBV5-1, the J call TRBJ2-2; D is ambiguous. Germline V gene data show CDR1 as SGHRS and CDR2 as YFSETQ. Trimming removed 4 bases at V and 2 bases at J, with 12 bases between. The CDR3 covers 15 residues. The CDR3 loop is CASSPAHPNTGELFF. Written as DNA, the CDR3 is TGCGCCAGCAGCCCTGCTCACCCCAACACCGGGGAGCTGTTTTTT.

Turning to this clone: Other nucleotide sequences from this sample produce the same CDR3. The gene calls are TRBV9 and TRBJ2-1; D might be TRBD1 or TRBD2, each matching 5 bases. V was trimmed by 0 bases and J by 3 bases, leaving 7 bases between them. CDR3 size: 14 residues. CDR1 SGDLS and CDR2 YYNGEE come from the germline V gene. CDR3 in amino acids: CASSVGGDYNEQFF. DNA for the CDR3: TGTGCCAGCAGCGTAGGAGGGGACTACAATGAGCAGTTCTTC. The variable domain in full, with the rest retrieved from reference TRBV9 and TRBJ2-1, is DSGVTQTPKHLITATGQRVTLRCSPRSGDLSVYWYQQSLDQGLQFLIQYYNGEERAKGNILERFSAQQFPDLHSELNLSSLELGDSALYFCASSVGGDYNEQFFGPGTRLTVL.

The V gene is TRBV27, the J gene TRBJ2-7; D is tentatively TRBD1 or TRBD2 (6 bases each). From germline, CDR1 is MNHEY and CDR2 SMNVEV (reference sequence). Deletions cut 4 bases from V and 6 bases from J, with 10 bases between. This CDR3 comprises 12 residues. For the CDR3, the DNA is TGTGCCAGCAGTTATGGGGGGCTCGAGCAGTACTTC. This gives the protein CASSYGGLEQYF.

This chain connects TRBV7-9 to TRBJ2-5, with D hard to call. V was clipped by 3 bases and J by 7 bases, with 24 bases between them. Per germline, CDR1 SEHNR and CDR2 FQNEAQ (reference sequence). There are 17 residues in the CDR3. The CDR3 DNA follows: TGTGCCAGCAGCTTCGCCTTTGGGGAAGGTCTCTCAGGGACCCAGTACTTC. Residues: CASSFAFGEGLSGTQYF.

The V and J genes are TRBV6-6 and TRBJ2-1, with 7 bases that match TRBD1. The germline gives CDR1 MNHNY, CDR2 SVGAGI (reference sequence). CDR3 size: 14 residues. J gave up 7 bases and V 2 bases, and 5 bases lay outside the gene matches. CDR3 nucleotide sequence: TGTGCCAGCAGTTACCTTACAGGGGTAAATGAGCAGTTCTTC. It encodes CASSYLTGVNEQFF.

The gene calls are TRBV5-4 and TRBJ1-2; TRBD1 might be the D (5 bases). The germline CDR1 and CDR2 sequences are SGHNT and YYREEE (reference sequence). There are 16 residues in the CDR3. Trimming removed 4 bases from V and 4 bases from J, with 20 bases in between. The CDR3 loop reads CASSGGGTGPFYGYTF. DNA for the CDR3: TGTGCCAGCAGCGGGGGGGGAACCGGGCCCTTCTATGGCTACACCTTC. Combining the CDR3 with reference TRBV5-4 and TRBJ1-2 gives the whole variable domain ETGVTQSPTHLIKTRGQQVTLRCSSQSGHNTVSWYQQALGQGPQFIFQYYREEENGRGNFPPRFSGLQFPNYSSELNVNALELDDSALYLCASSGGGTGPFYGYTFGSGTRLTVV.

The CDR3 nucleotides are TGTGCCAGCAGTGGTGAATCCGACGGGCAGCCCCAGCATTTT. It translates to CASSGESDGQPQHF. This rearrangement joins TRBV2 to TRBJ1-5; D is ambiguous. The V end was cut by 4 bases, the J end by 7 bases, with 14 bases between. Germline-derived CDR1 and CDR2 are SNHLY and FYNNEI. The CDR3 runs to 14 residues.

This clone has only one observation. The chain combines TRBV4-1 with TRBJ1-1; a weak D match, TRBD1 (6 bases). V lost 4 bases and J lost 0, with 21 bases in between. This CDR3 has 18 residues. Germline V gene data show CDR1 as MGHRA and CDR2 as YSYEKL. The CDR3: CASSPSWGRNNMNTEAFF. CDR3 DNA: TGCGCCAGCAGCCCTTCTTGGGGGCGGAATAATATGAACACTGAAGCTTTCTTT.

This clone was seen only once. This sequence joins TRBV10-1 and TRBJ2-3; TRBD2 agrees at 9 bases. Trimming cost V 3 bases and J 2 bases; bases outside gene matches: 6. Germline V gives CDR1 WNHNN, CDR2 SYGVQD (reference sequence). The CDR3 is 16 residues long. The CDR3 protein is CASSDKTSGFTDTQYF. CDR3 bases: TGCGCCAGCAGTGATAAGACTAGCGGTTTCACAGATACGCAGTATTTT.

This sequence joins TRBV9 and TRBJ2-7; the match to TRBD2 covers 7 bases. V trimming: 3 bases; J trimming: 3 bases; junction bases outside the gene matches: 3. Germline V gives CDR1 SGDLS, CDR2 YYNGEE. This CDR3 region has 13 residues. The CDR3 DNA sequence: TGTGCCAGCAGCGCTAGCGGAAGCTACGAGCAGTACTTC. It codes for CASSASGSYEQYF. The whole variable domain, remainder taken from reference TRBV9 and TRBJ2-7, is DSGVTQTPKHLITATGQRVTLRCSPRSGDLSVYWYQQSLDQGLQFLIQYYNGEERAKGNILERFSAQQFPDLHSELNLSSLELGDSALYFCASSASGSYEQYFGPGTRLTVT.

The chain joins TRBV9 to TRBJ1-1; weak D call: TRBD1 (6 bases). The CDR3 covers 14 residues. Trimming took 3 bases from V and 6 from J, leaving 15 bases between them. Germline CDR1 is SGDLS and CDR2 is YYNGEE. The CDR3 DNA is TGTGCCAGCAGCGCAAACCCAGGGGACTCTGAAGCTTTCTTT. Its protein is CASSANPGDSEAFF.

V usage is TRBV5-1 and J usage is TRBJ2-5, with TRBD1 matching over 10 bases. CDR3 length: 15 residues. The germline gives CDR1 SGHRS, CDR2 YFSETQ. J was trimmed by 5 bases and V by 0 bases; bases with no gene match: 4. DNA of the CDR3: TGCGCCAGCAGCTTGGGACAGGGGGCTTGGGAGACCCAGTACTTC. Translation: CASSLGQGAWETQYF.

The CDR3 sequence is CASSASWTSGGAGDEQFF. The CDR3 bases are TGTGCCAGCAGTGCCTCCTGGACTAGCGGGGGGGCAGGGGATGAGCAGTTCTTC. The chain couples TRBV25-1 to TRBJ2-1, with TRBD2 identical over 15 bases. This CDR3 has 18 residues. The V gene's germline CDR1 is MGHDK and CDR2 SYGVNS. Trimming at V came to 4 bases and at J to 8 bases, leaving 12 bases not matched to a gene.